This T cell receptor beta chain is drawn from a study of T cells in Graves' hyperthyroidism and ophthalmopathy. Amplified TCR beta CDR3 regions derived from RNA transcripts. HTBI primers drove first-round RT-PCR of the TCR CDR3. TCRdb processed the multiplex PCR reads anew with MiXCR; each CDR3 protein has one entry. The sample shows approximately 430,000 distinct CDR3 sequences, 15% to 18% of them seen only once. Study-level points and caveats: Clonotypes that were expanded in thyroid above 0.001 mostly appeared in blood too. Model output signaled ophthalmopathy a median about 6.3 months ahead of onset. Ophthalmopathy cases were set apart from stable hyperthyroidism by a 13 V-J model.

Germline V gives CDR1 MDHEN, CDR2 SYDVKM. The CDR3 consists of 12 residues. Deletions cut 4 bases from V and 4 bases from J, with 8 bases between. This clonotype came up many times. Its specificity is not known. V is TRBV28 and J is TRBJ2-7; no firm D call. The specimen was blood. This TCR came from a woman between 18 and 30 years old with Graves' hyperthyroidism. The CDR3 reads CASSSRRYEQYF. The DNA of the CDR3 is TGTGCCAGCAGTTCGCGGAGATACGAGCAGTACTTC.